The 16 T cell receptor beta chains given below trace back to one sample, sequenced in a study of yellow fever vaccine responses in identical twins. TCRdb analysed the RT-PCR reads with MiXCR anew, one entry per CDR3 protein. The sample holds 2,500 to 3,000 distinct CDR3 sequences; 90% are singletons and the top ten take around 1.7%. The sequencing used T cells from blood (PBMCs), unsorted or a sorted subset (not recorded which), collected before or after yellow fever vaccination (not recorded which). The receptors were sampled from a female donor who received the yellow fever vaccine.

The chain links TRBV2 to TRBJ2-3, with D tentatively TRBD1 (6 bases). CDR1 is SNHLY, CDR2 FYNNEI, per germline. Deletions cut 2 bases from V and 3 bases from J, with 15 bases between. CDR3 length: 16 amino acids. CDR3: CASSELTGVSTDTQYF. CDR3 nucleotides: TGTGCCAGCAGTGAATTGACAGGTGTTAGTACAGATACGCAGTATTTT.

CDR3 residues: CASRPGGREEKLFF. For the CDR3, the DNA is TGTGCCAGCAGGCCAGGGGGTCGGGAGGAAAAACTGTTTTTT. The chain is built from TRBV28 and TRBJ1-4, with 7 bases identical to TRBD1. CDR1 MDHEN and CDR2 SYDVKM come from the germline V gene. J was trimmed by 8 bases and V by 6 bases; bases with no gene match: 9. The CDR3 has 14 amino acids.

The chain couples TRBV29-1 to TRBJ1-2, with D perhaps TRBD1 (5 bases). V lost 1 base and J 6 bases, leaving 12 bases between the germline ends. The CDR3 has 13 amino acids. The germline V gene encodes CDR1 SQVTM and CDR2 ANQGSEA. This CDR3 is CSVEVFRAHGYTF. For the CDR3, the DNA is TGCAGCGTTGAAGTTTTCAGGGCACATGGCTACACCTTC.

The rearrangement uses TRBV29-1 and TRBJ1-2; D uncertain. Trimming took 7 bases from V and 5 from J, leaving 11 bases between them. Germline values: CDR1 SQVTM, CDR2 ANQGSEA. The CDR3 totals 11 residues. The chain's CDR3 is CSGLNSYGYTF. For the CDR3, the DNA is TGCAGCGGCCTGAACAGTTATGGCTACACCTTC.

The V and J genes are TRBV18 and TRBJ2-2; no definite D call. V was trimmed by 1 base and J by 3 bases, leaving 12 bases between them. This CDR3 has 16 residues. Germline CDR1 and CDR2: KGHSH and LQKENI. Here the CDR3 DNA reads TGTGCCAGCTCACCACGGGTCGAACCCGACACCGGGGAGCTGTTTTTT. As protein: CASSPRVEPDTGELFF. The full variable domain, with the rest looked up from reference TRBV18 and TRBJ2-2, is NAGVMQNPRHLVRRRGQEARLRCSPMKGHSHVYWYRQLPEEGLKFMVYLQKENIIDESGMPKERFSAEFPKEGPSILRIQQVVRGDSAAYFCASSPRVEPDTGELFFGEGSRLTVL.

The rearrangement links TRBV10-3 to TRBJ1-2, with 7 bases fitting TRBD1. The CDR3 sequence is 13 residues long. Trimming cost V 6 bases and J 8 bases; bases outside gene matches: 9. In germline, CDR1 is ENHRY, CDR2 SYGVKD. The CDR3 spells CAISVRTGEGYTF. The CDR3 nucleotides are TGTGCCATCAGCGTCCGGACAGGAGAAGGCTACACCTTC.

V and J are TRBV29-1 and TRBJ2-3; 7 bases map to TRBD2. From germline, CDR1 is SQVTM and CDR2 ANQGSEA. There are 14 residues in the CDR3. J lost 0 bases, V lost 3 bases, and 3 bases had no gene match. The CDR3 protein is CSVDLAASTDTQYF. As DNA, the CDR3 is TGCAGCGTTGATCTAGCGGCAAGCACAGATACGCAGTATTTT.

This clonotype was observed once. The CDR3 bases are TGTGCCACCCTTGACAGGCCAAATCAGCCCCAGCATTTT. Its protein product is CATLDRPNQPQHF. The V call is TRBV10-3, the J call TRBJ1-5; maybe TRBD1 (6 bases). The length of the CDR3 is 13 residues. Per germline, CDR1 ENHRY and CDR2 SYGVKD. Between the trimmed V and J ends, which lost 10 bases and 4 bases, there was a span of 14 bases.

This clonotype came up once. This rearrangement joins TRBV11-3 to TRBJ2-1, with D unresolved. V gave up 3 bases and J gave up 12 bases, with 15 bases separating them. CDR1 is SGHNT, CDR2 YENEEA, per germline. There are 13 residues in the CDR3. The CDR3 DNA follows: TGTGCCAGCAGCTTCGATCCCCAGGTAGGGCAGTTCTTC. It codes for CASSFDPQVGQFF.

The chain combines TRBV2 with TRBJ1-2, with a weak D call TRBD1 (5 bases). Per germline, CDR1 SNHLY and CDR2 FYNNEI. This CDR3 spans 15 amino acids. The V and J ends lost 4 bases and 4 bases respectively, with 16 bases between them. The CDR3 protein is CASSVGGGVTYGYTF. CDR3 DNA: TGTGCCAGCAGTGTGGGGGGTGGTGTTACCTATGGCTACACCTTC.

A single count supports this clonotype. The V gene is TRBV24-1, the J gene TRBJ2-1; no clear D gene. Trimming removed 0 bases at V and 2 bases at J, with 4 bases between. CDR3 length equals 14 residues. Per germline, CDR1 KGHDR and CDR2 SFDVKD. CDR3 nucleotide sequence: TGTGCCACCAGTGATTTGAGGGCCTACAATGAGCAGTTCTTC. It translates to CATSDLRAYNEQFF.

V usage is TRBV7-9 and J usage is TRBJ2-1, with D possibly TRBD2 on 6 matching bases. Trimming cost V 3 bases and J 0 bases, with 9 bases left between them. This CDR3 comprises 15 residues. Germline V gives CDR1 SEHNR, CDR2 FQNEAQ (reference sequence). The DNA of the CDR3 is TGTGCCAGCAGCTTTATGGGAGGCTCCTACAATGAGCAGTTCTTC. This gives the protein CASSFMGGSYNEQFF.

The CDR3: CASSPVGGSYEQYV. The CDR3 DNA follows: TGTGCCAGCTCACCAGTAGGGGGCTCCTACGAGCAGTACGTC. The genes are TRBV18 and TRBJ2-7, with D tentatively TRBD1 (6 bases). Germline CDR1 reads KGHSH; CDR2 reads LQKENI. Trimming cost V 2 bases and J 0 bases, with 8 bases left between them. The CDR3 sequence is 14 residues long.

This chain uses TRBV29-1 with TRBJ1-1; TRBD1 matches at 7 bases. CDR3 length equals 13 residues. The V gene's germline CDR1 is SQVTM and CDR2 ANQGSEA. The ends lost 6 bases at V and 4 bases at J; junction bases unmatched: 8. CDR3 bases: TGCAGCGTAAACAGGGGTGTGAGCACTGAAGCTTTCTTT. Encoded protein: CSVNRGVSTEAFF. Using reference TRBV29-1 and TRBJ1-1 for the parts outside the CDR3, the full variable domain is SAVISQKPSRDICQRGTSLTIQCQVDSQVTMMFWYRQQPGQSLTLIATANQGSEATYESGFVIDKFPISRPNLTFSTLTVSNMSPEDSSIYLCSVNRGVSTEAFFGQGTRLTVV.

The chain is built from TRBV6-5 and TRBJ2-3; no firm D call. Germline assignment: CDR1 MNHEY and CDR2 SVGAGI. This CDR3 spans 14 amino acids. The V gene lost 0 bases and the J gene lost 2 bases, with 6 bases spanning the gap. The CDR3: CASSYSPVTDTQYF. CDR3 nucleotides: TGTGCCAGCAGTTACTCCCCTGTCACAGATACGCAGTATTTT.

A single count supports this clonotype. This chain uses TRBV12-3 or TRBV12-4 with TRBJ2-3; D is possibly TRBD1 or TRBD2 (5 bases each). The V and J ends lost 3 bases and 0 bases respectively, with 13 bases between them. This CDR3 is 16 amino acids long. The CDR3 is CASSFGAKTSTDTQYF. CDR3 DNA sequence: TGTGCCAGCAGTTTCGGGGCGAAAACGAGCACAGATACGCAGTATTTT.